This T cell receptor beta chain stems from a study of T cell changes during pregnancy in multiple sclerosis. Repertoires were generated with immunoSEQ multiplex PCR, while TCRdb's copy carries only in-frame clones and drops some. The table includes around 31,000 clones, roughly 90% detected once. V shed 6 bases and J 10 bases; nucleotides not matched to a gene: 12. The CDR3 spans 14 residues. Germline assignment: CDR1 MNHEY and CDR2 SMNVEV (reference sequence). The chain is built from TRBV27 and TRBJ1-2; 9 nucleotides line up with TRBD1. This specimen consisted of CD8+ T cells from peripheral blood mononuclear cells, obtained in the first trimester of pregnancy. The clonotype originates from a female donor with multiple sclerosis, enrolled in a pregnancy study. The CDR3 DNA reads TGTGCCAGCAGAGACACCGGGACAGGGAGCGCCTACACCTTC. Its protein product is CASRDTGTGSAYTF.